This TCR beta chain was sequenced during a study of T-cell memory formation after mild COVID-19. Study-level findings and limits: Certain responding clones were present in pre-infection memory, suggesting participation of cross-reactive memory. Later expanders leaned toward CD4+, whereas clones contracting from day 15 to 85 were balanced CD4/CD8. Nothing confirmed that second-wave clones peaking on day 37 were specific for SARS-CoV-2.

This clonotype was seen ten or more times. The antigen remains undetermined. This CDR3 spans 14 amino acids. Deletions cut 5 bases from V and 0 bases from J, with 9 bases between. Germline V gene sequence: CDR1 SGHTA, CDR2 FQGNSA. TCRdb passed the 5' RACE reads through MiXCR, listing each CDR3 protein once. This sample has 200,000 to 250,000 distinct CDR3 sequences; 9.5% occur once, and the top ten carry 3.5%. Material for sequencing was PBMCs or a T cell subset sorted from them (not recorded which). The sequence was collected from a young man who had mild COVID-19 (a few samples of this study predate the infection). Cell type and time point are not known. The chain links TRBV7-2 to TRBJ2-3, with D hard to call. CDR3 nucleotide sequence: TGTGCCAGCAGCCCCTCGGGTAGCACAGATACGCAGTATTTT. Translation gives CASSPSGSTDTQYF.